This entry lists 25 T cell receptor beta chains sequenced from one sample in a study of blood T cell repertoires in COVID-19 (dated by TCRdb to 2020 to 2022). Library method: the immunoSEQ multiplex PCR assay. TCRdb stores this immuneACCESS table with in-frame sequences only. Part of the clones is absent; in the studies checked, under half of the shortfall reflects unresolved V genes, and no reason is known for the rest. The sample table shows under 60,000 clones, and more than 75% are seen once. Clones ranked in the top ten supply approximately 6% of the sample. Sequenced sample: peripheral blood. The receptors shown here come from an older woman with COVID-19, enrolled during active disease.

The genes are TRBV5-4 and TRBJ2-1, with D maybe TRBD2 (5 bases). Per the germline V gene, CDR1 is SGHNT and CDR2 is YYREEE (reference sequence). Trimming removed 0 bases from V and 4 bases from J, with 8 bases in between. There are 14 residues in the CDR3. The chain's CDR3 is CASSLDEGYNEQFF. CDR3 bases: TGTGCCAGCAGCTTGGATGAGGGATACAATGAGCAGTTCTTC. The entire variable domain, with the rest obtained from reference TRBV5-4 and TRBJ2-1, is as follows: ETGVTQSPTHLIKTRGQQVTLRCSSQSGHNTVSWYQQALGQGPQFIFQYYREEENGRGNFPPRFSGLQFPNYSSELNVNALELDDSALYLCASSLDEGYNEQFFGPGTRLTVL.

This chain joins TRBV7-6 and TRBJ1-2, with D tentatively TRBD1 (6 bases). Trimming pared 2 bases from V and 8 bases from J, leaving 30 bases between. The CDR3 has 19 amino acids. The V gene's germline CDR1 is SGHVS and CDR2 FNYEAQ. This chain's CDR3 is CASSLKPTGRGLFGVGYTF. CDR3 coding DNA: TGTGCCAGCAGCTTAAAACCTACAGGGAGAGGCTTATTTGGTGTGGGCTACACCTTC.

V usage is TRBV23-1 and J usage is TRBJ2-7, with 11 bases lining up with TRBD2. TRBV23-1 is known as an ORF, though its function is uncertain. The junction had 2 bases not matched to a gene; V was cut back by 0 bases and J by 1 base. The CDR3 runs 16 residues. CDR3 protein: CASSQSRTSGSYEQYF. For the CDR3, the DNA is TGCGCCAGCAGTCAATCGAGGACTAGCGGGTCCTACGAGCAGTACTTC.

J is TRBJ1-5 and V is TRBV12-5, with D possibly TRBD1 on 5 matching bases. V lost 0 bases and J 4 bases, leaving 19 bases between the germline ends. Germline CDR1 LGHNT, CDR2 FRNRAP. There are 18 residues in the CDR3. CDR3 protein: CASGLVLSGPPENQPQHF. DNA of the CDR3: TGTGCTAGTGGTTTGGTACTATCAGGGCCCCCTGAAAATCAGCCCCAGCATTTT. Full variable domain (rest looked up from reference TRBV12-5 and TRBJ1-5): DARVTQTPRHKVTEMGQEVTMRCQPILGHNTVFWYRQTMMQGLELLAYFRNRAPLDDSGMPKDRFSAEMPDATLATLKIQPSEPRDSAVYFCASGLVLSGPPENQPQHFGDGTRLSIL.

The chain recombines TRBV29-1 with TRBJ1-1, with unresolved D. In germline, CDR1 is SQVTM, CDR2 ANQGSEA. This CDR3 spans 10 amino acids. The CDR3 region is CAGVNTEAFF. CDR3 bases: TGCGCGGGCGTGAACACTGAAGCTTTCTTT.

The chain is built from TRBV28 and TRBJ2-7; a possible D gene is TRBD1 (6 bases). CDR3 length: 14 amino acids. V lost 6 bases and J lost 6, with 18 bases in between. Germline lookup yields CDR1 MDHEN and CDR2 SYDVKM. The CDR3 DNA is TGTGCCAGCAGGTCAACAGGGACGCACGCCGAGCAGTACTTC. This codes for CASRSTGTHAEQYF.

This clone was found a few times. V is TRBV6-5 and J is TRBJ2-7, with D perhaps matching TRBD1 (5 bases). Deletions cut 6 bases from V and 2 bases from J, with 8 bases between. This CDR3 has 12 amino acids. CDR1 and CDR2 (germline): MNHEY, SVGAGI. CDR3 loop: CASRAGTYEQYF. The DNA for the CDR3 is TGTGCCAGCAGGGCAGGGACCTACGAGCAGTACTTC.

The chain uses TRBV5-4 and TRBJ1-2; 8 bases are shared with TRBD1. The CDR3 runs 15 residues. With V trimmed by 3 bases and J by 7 bases, 11 bases remained unmatched. The germline CDR1 and CDR2 sequences are SGHNT and YYREEE (reference sequence). Here the CDR3 reads CASSSPTGQGFGYTF. The CDR3 nucleotides are TGTGCCAGCAGCTCCCCTACAGGACAGGGATTTGGCTACACCTTC.

This chain joins TRBV4-1 and TRBJ2-3, with a possible D match to TRBD2 (6 bases). CDR3 size: 16 residues. Germline-derived CDR1 and CDR2 are MGHRA and YSYEKL. The V and J ends lost 3 bases and 0 bases respectively, with 13 bases between them. The CDR3 DNA follows: TGCGCCAGCAGCCATTCCGAAGCGGGTAGCACAGATACGCAGTATTTT. It translates to CASSHSEAGSTDTQYF.

This sequence joins TRBV10-3 and TRBJ2-2; TRBD1 aligns across 8 bases. After removal of 1 base from V and 4 bases from J, the junction contained 8 bases not matched to a gene. The CDR3 spans 17 residues. Germline CDR1 ENHRY, CDR2 SYGVKD. CDR3 nucleotide sequence: TGTGCCATCAGTGAGTTCGATAATGACAGGGGCACCGGGGAGCTGTTTTTT. Amino acid sequence: CAISEFDNDRGTGELFF.

The genes are TRBV5-6 and TRBJ1-6, with 9 nucleotides matching TRBD1. CDR1 and CDR2 (germline): SGHDT, YYEEEE. J lost 7 bases, V lost 1 base, and 3 bases had no gene match. This CDR3 is built from 15 residues. CDR3 region: CASSLTGGANSPLHF. The CDR3 coding sequence is TGTGCCAGCAGCTTGACAGGGGGCGCGAATTCACCCCTCCACTTT.

The CDR3 region is CATRQGTTEAFF. For the CDR3, the DNA is TGTGCCACCCGACAGGGGACCACTGAAGCTTTCTTT. This rearrangement joins TRBV6-5 to TRBJ1-1; 8 nucleotides match TRBD1. CDR3 size: 12 residues. The V gene's germline CDR1 is MNHEY and CDR2 SVGAGI. With V trimmed by 10 bases and J by 4 bases, 5 bases remained unmatched.

The V gene is TRBV6-5, the J gene TRBJ2-1, with no clear D. The germline V gene encodes CDR1 MNHEY and CDR2 SVGAGI. Trimming removed 5 bases at V and 2 bases at J, with 4 bases between. CDR3 length equals 12 residues. CDR3 DNA sequence: TGTGCCAGCAGTCTCGCCTACAATGAGCAGTTCTTC. It codes for CASSLAYNEQFF.

The rearrangement links TRBV7-9 to TRBJ2-1, with 9 bases aligning to TRBD1. The ends lost 5 bases at V and 6 bases at J; junction bases unmatched: 5. The CDR3 loop spans 14 amino acids. From germline, CDR1 is SEHNR and CDR2 FQNEAQ (reference sequence). The CDR3 loop reads CASSRDREFNEQFF. The CDR3 DNA is TGTGCCAGCAGCCGGGACAGGGAATTCAATGAGCAGTTCTTC. The full variable domain, in which reference TRBV7-9 and TRBJ2-1 provide the parts outside the CDR3, is DTGVSQNPRHKITKRGQNVTFRCDPISEHNRLYWYRQTLGQGPEFLTYFQNEAQLEKSRLLSDRFSAERPKGSFSTLEIQRTEQGDSAMYLCASSRDREFNEQFFGPGTRLTVL.

The CDR3 nucleotides are TGTGCCAGCAGCTTGGATCCGGGAGTGTCTATCAATGAGCAGTTCTTC. Residues: CASSLDPGVSINEQFF. The chain combines TRBV5-4 with TRBJ2-1; a weak D match, TRBD2 (6 bases). V was pared by 0 bases and J by 6 bases, with 16 bases between. The CDR3 loop spans 16 amino acids. Germline CDR1 SGHNT, CDR2 YYREEE (reference sequence).

The rearrangement links TRBV19 to TRBJ2-7; possibly TRBD1 for D (6 bases). V was shortened by 6 bases and J by 3 bases, with 18 bases between the two germline ends. CDR3 length: 15 residues. The germline V gene has CDR1 LNHDA and CDR2 SQIVND (reference sequence). CDR3 protein: CASSRAGATDYEQYF. The CDR3 DNA reads as TGTGCCAGTAGCCGGGCAGGGGCAACGGACTACGAGCAGTACTTC. Full variable domain (outside the CDR3, taken from reference TRBV19 and TRBJ2-7): DGGITQSPKYLFRKEGQNVTLSCEQNLNHDAMYWYRQDPGQGLRLIYYSQIVNDFQKGDIAEGYSVSREKKESFPLTVTSAQKNPTAFYLCASSRAGATDYEQYFGPGTRLTVT.

The chain is built from TRBV28 and TRBJ1-4; 7 nucleotides agree with TRBD1. V trimming: 5 bases; J trimming: 6 bases; junction bases outside the gene matches: 3. Germline-derived CDR1 and CDR2 are MDHEN and SYDVKM. The CDR3 has 13 residues. CDR3 nucleotide sequence: TGTGCCAGCAGTGGACAGGTACATGAAAAACTGTTTTTT. As protein: CASSGQVHEKLFF. Complete variable domain (other parts from reference TRBV28 and TRBJ1-4): DVKVTQSSRYLVKRTGEKVFLECVQDMDHENMFWYRQDPGLGLRLIYFSYDVKMKEKGDIPEGYSVSREKKERFSLILESASTNQTSMYLCASSGQVHEKLFFGSGTQLSVL.

The chain joins TRBV3-1 (or the pseudogene TRBV3-2) to TRBJ2-1, with 7 bases aligning to TRBD2. The length of the CDR3 is 15 residues. Germline CDR1 reads LGHDT; CDR2 reads YNNKEL (reference sequence). V lost 8 bases to trimming and J lost 7 bases; unmatched junction nucleotides: 14. The CDR3 loop reads CASRSLGGSSNEQFF. CDR3 sequence (DNA): TGTGCCAGCCGATCACTTGGCGGGAGTTCAAATGAGCAGTTCTTC.

The chain recombines TRBV5-6 with TRBJ2-7; TRBD2 agrees at 7 bases. The CDR3 consists of 14 residues. Per germline, CDR1 SGHDT and CDR2 YYEEEE. V lost 2 bases and J lost 4; bases outside the gene matches: 6. The CDR3 sequence is CASSFRGGAYEQYF. The CDR3 DNA sequence: TGTGCCAGCAGCTTTAGGGGAGGGGCTTACGAGCAGTACTTC.

The chain has TRBV19 and TRBJ2-2, with a possible D match to TRBD1 (5 bases). The CDR3 consists of 14 residues. Trimming left V 10 bases short and J 4 bases short, with 16 bases between. CDR1 is LNHDA and CDR2 is SQIVND in the germline V gene (reference sequence). CDR3 in DNA: TGTGCCACTGGTTGGGGCATGAGCACCGGGGAGCTGTTTTTT. It yields the protein CATGWGMSTGELFF. Based on the CDR3 plus reference TRBV19 and TRBJ2-2, the full variable domain is DGGITQSPKYLFRKEGQNVTLSCEQNLNHDAMYWYRQDPGQGLRLIYYSQIVNDFQKGDIAEGYSVSREKKESFPLTVTSAQKNPTAFYLCATGWGMSTGELFFGEGSRLTVL.

Concerning this clone itself: One end of the junction varies from germline; a read error may be responsible. V and J are TRBV6-2 or TRBV6-3 and TRBJ2-7; possible D gene TRBD1, 6 bases. Germline lookup yields CDR1 MNHEY and CDR2 SVGEGT. The CDR3 loop spans 15 amino acids. The CDR3, as DNA: TGTGCCAGCAGTTATTCCGAAAGGGGGTCCTCCGAGCAGTACTTC. Amino acid sequence: CASSYSERGSSEQYF.

The genes are TRBV7-6 and TRBJ2-1; D might be TRBD2 (6 bases). The V end was cut by 5 bases, the J end by 6 bases, with 17 bases between. The CDR3 sequence is 15 residues long. Germline CDR1 and CDR2: SGHVS and FNYEAQ. The CDR3 loop is CASSPTAGTLNEQFF. CDR3 nucleotides: TGTGCCAGCAGCCCCACGGCGGGAACTCTCAATGAGCAGTTCTTC.

V is TRBV3-1 (or the pseudogene TRBV3-2) and J is TRBJ2-7, with 9 positions matching TRBD2. Germline V lookup: CDR1 LGHDT, CDR2 YNNKEL (reference sequence). CDR3 length equals 16 residues. The junction had 7 bases not matched to a gene; V was cut back by 4 bases and J by 0 bases. The CDR3 DNA reads TGTGCCAGCAGCCCGGGGACTAGCAGTTACTCCTACGAGCAGTACTTC. Its translation is CASSPGTSSYSYEQYF.

V usage is TRBV7-6 and J usage is TRBJ1-2, with no clear D. CDR3 size: 10 residues. V shed 5 bases and J shed 5 bases, with 3 bases lying between them. Germline V gene lookup returns CDR1 SGHVS and CDR2 FNYEAQ. The CDR3 DNA sequence: TGTGCCAGCAGCCAGTATGGCTACACCTTC. This gives the protein CASSQYGYTF.

The chain recombines TRBV3-1 (or the pseudogene TRBV3-2) with TRBJ2-4; 9 nucleotides agree with TRBD2. This CDR3 is built from 15 residues. Germline V gives CDR1 LGHDT, CDR2 YNNKEL (reference sequence). V lost 5 bases, J lost 2 bases, and 4 bases stayed unmatched. CDR3 nucleotides: TGTGCCAGCAGCTTAGCGGGGGCGCCCAAAAACATTCAGTACTTC. This translates into CASSLAGAPKNIQYF.